This T cell receptor beta chain appears in the sequencing data of a study of response to subunit inactivated influenza vaccine. V was clipped by 2 bases and J by 7 bases; unmatched bases: 8. This CDR3 comprises 16 residues. Germline assignment: CDR1 DFQATT and CDR2 SNEGSKA (reference sequence). TCRdb re-derived calls from the RT-PCR reads in MiXCR, one entry per CDR3 protein. This sample yields 800,000 to 1,000,000 distinct CDR3 sequences, of which around 21% are seen a single time; about 9.4% belongs to the top ten. Study-level findings and limits: Authors suggested each seasonal influenza vaccination recruits few new T cells.

This clonotype was observed a handful of times. The antigen is undetermined. Sequenced here: PBMCs from blood, sampled about 5 days after vaccination. V gene TRBV20-1 combines with J gene TRBJ2-3; TRBD2 matches at 14 bases. The clonotype originates from a man aged 50 to 59 who received an inactivated influenza vaccine. For the CDR3, the DNA is TGCAGTGCTAGACAGACTAGCGGGAGGGCCCGAAATACGCAGTATTTT. It is translated as CSARQTSGRARNTQYF.